This passage covers 4 T cell receptor beta chains from one sample sequenced in a study of blood T cell repertoires in COVID-19. Sequencing used immunoSEQ multiplex PCR; TCRdb keeps in-frame clones, though not all of them. The table lists over 130,000 clones, approximately 80% of them singletons, with roughly 3.7% in the top ten. Sequencing was performed on PBMCs or T cells enriched from blood (not recorded which). Receptor source: a man aged 45-65 years in a cohort exposed to, infected with or recovered from COVID-19 (not recorded which).

V usage is TRBV4-1 and J usage is TRBJ2-5; D is perhaps TRBD1 (6 bases). This CDR3 contains 13 residues. The germline V gene encodes CDR1 MGHRA and CDR2 YSYEKL. Trimming pared 8 bases from V and 0 bases from J, leaving 10 bases between. The CDR3 loop is CASQGQHQETQYF. The CDR3 DNA is TGCGCCAGCCAAGGACAGCACCAAGAGACCCAGTACTTC.

The chain uses TRBV5-4 and TRBJ2-2, with 7 bases lining up with TRBD2. The germline V gene encodes CDR1 SGHNT and CDR2 YYREEE (reference sequence). CDR3 size: 15 residues. The V segment lost 0 bases and the J segment 4 bases; nucleotides outside the gene matches: 3. The CDR3 DNA sequence: TGTGCCAGCAGCTTGGGGGACTATGCCACCGGGGAGCTGTTTTTT. Translation: CASSLGDYATGELFF. The variable domain in full, with the rest retrieved from reference TRBV5-4 and TRBJ2-2, is ETGVTQSPTHLIKTRGQQVTLRCSSQSGHNTVSWYQQALGQGPQFIFQYYREEENGRGNFPPRFSGLQFPNYSSELNVNALELDDSALYLCASSLGDYATGELFFGEGSRLTVL.

The chain employs TRBV13 and TRBJ2-7, with 8 positions matching TRBD2. This CDR3 region has 16 residues. V shed 5 bases, J shed 0 bases, and the junction held 9 bases outside the gene matches. CDR1 and CDR2 (germline): PRHDT, FYEKMQ (reference sequence). The chain's CDR3 is CASSPPTSAYSYEQYF. The CDR3 nucleotides read TGTGCCAGCAGCCCTCCGACTAGCGCATACTCCTACGAGCAGTACTTC.

V is TRBV9 and J is TRBJ2-4; D is uncertain. The length of the CDR3 is 14 residues. Between the trimmed V and J ends, which lost 1 base and 5 bases, there was a span of 10 bases. Per germline, CDR1 SGDLS and CDR2 YYNGEE. The CDR3 DNA reads TGTGCCAGCAGCGTATCGGGTAGAGAAAACATTCAGTACTTC. Its protein product is CASSVSGRENIQYF.